This record covers a single T cell receptor beta chain. Its specificity is unknown. V lost 1 base and J lost 2; bases outside the gene matches: 4. Germline-derived CDR1 and CDR2 are KGHSY and FQNENV. The CDR3 sequence is 16 residues long. The data derive from a study of cytomegalovirus exposure and HLA in healthy donors. Study-level results: More clonal expansion characterized HLA-associated TCR beta chains than equally common others in a later analysis.

PCR primers comprised 60 Vbeta and 13 Jbeta primers. The data were produced by immunoSEQ multiplex PCR, yet TCRdb's version contains in-frame clones alone and is incomplete. The sample has tens of thousands of clones, roughly 86% seen once. The TCR sequence derives from a woman aged 18-29 years in good health and CMV-seropositive. Sequenced: PBMCs. The V and J genes are TRBV16 and TRBJ2-3; TRBD2 matches at 9 bases. The CDR3 coding sequence is TGTGCCAGCAGCCAATATGGGACTAGCTACACAGATACGCAGTATTTT. This translates into CASSQYGTSYTDTQYF.